A selection of T cell receptor beta chains follows, all from one sample in a study of cytomegalovirus exposure and HLA in healthy donors. TCRdb keeps only in-frame clones here, not all; method: immunoSEQ multiplex PCR. The sample has 130,000 to 150,000 clones; roughly 80% are singletons. Input material: PBMCs. These receptors originate from a male donor in good health and CMV-seronegative. The CDR3 runs from the conserved cysteine through the conserved F or W. D genes are given only for firm matches. Clone size is not always given. Where it is, it says once, few, many or a class for expanded clones.

V	size	J	D	DNA	CDR3
TRBV9	-	TRBJ2-1	TRBD1	TGTGCCAGCAGCGGTACCGGGACAGGGGGGCCTAGACTAGCTAGAAATGAGCAGTTCTTC	CASSGTGTGGPRLARNEQFF
TRBV7-9	-	TRBJ2-4	TRBD1	TGTGCCAGCAGCTTAAGGGGGACAGGGGGCGCATTGGACAAAAACATTCAGTACTTC	CASSLRGTGGALDKNIQYF
TRBV2	once	TRBJ1-2	-	TGTGCCAGCAGATCACTCAAGCGCAACAGGGAGAGTAACTATGGCTACACCTTC	CASRSLKRNRESNYGYTF
TRBV18	-	TRBJ1-3	TRBD1	TGTGCCAGCTCACCACGGGTTCAATCGACAGGGGCTGGAAACACCATATATTTT	CASSPRVQSTGAGNTIYF
TRBV5-6	-	TRBJ1-1	TRBD1	TGTGCCAGCAGCCTGGGGACAGGGGCGACTGAAGCTTTCTTT	CASSLGTGATEAFF
TRBV19	-	TRBJ1-1	TRBD1	TGTGCCAGTAGTTTGGGGACAGGTTTGACTGAAGCTTTCTTT	CASSLGTGLTEAFF
TRBV15	-	TRBJ2-6	-	TGTGCCACCAGCAGAGATAGGGGCTCTGGGGCCAACGTCCTGACTTTC	CATSRDRGSGANVLTF
TRBV7-9	-	TRBJ2-3	TRBD1	TGTTCCAGCAGCCTGTCCCGGGACAGGGAAACAGATACGCAGTATTTT	CSSSLSRDRETDTQYF
TRBV7-6	-	TRBJ2-1	-	TGTGCCAGCAGCCCTCACCCCGCTACCAACAATGAGCAGTTCTTC	CASSPHPATNNEQFF
TRBV5-1	-	TRBJ2-1	TRBD1	TGCGCCAGCACCCCGGGAGCCGGGACAGGGGGTAATTATGAGCAGTTCTTC	CASTPGAGTGGNYEQFF
TRBV12-5	-	TRBJ2-2	-	TGTGCTAGTGGTTTGGTCCTTCCCGGGGAGCTGTTTTTT	CASGLVLPGELFF
TRBV19	-	TRBJ1-1	-	TGTGCCAGTAGCCCGAGGTCCGGGTTGAACACTGAAGCTTTCTTT	CASSPRSGLNTEAFF
TRBV5-1	-	TRBJ1-2	-	TGCGCCAGCAGCTTGGAACCGGGGGGGATGCCTAACTATGGCTACACCTTC	CASSLEPGGMPNYGYTF
TRBV9	few	TRBJ1-3	TRBD1	TGTGCCAGCACCAGCGAGGACAGGGGGCTTCGAAACACCATATATTTT	CASTSEDRGLRNTIYF
TRBV19	-	TRBJ1-1	-	TGTGCCAGTAGTATCAGGGTCCGCGACACTGAAGCTTTCTTT	CASSIRVRDTEAFF
TRBV9	few	TRBJ2-7	-	TGTGCCAGCAGCGTAGCGGCTCGCGGCAACTACGAGCAGTACTTC	CASSVAARGNYEQYF
TRBV11-2	-	TRBJ1-1	-	TGTGCCAGCACCTTACTGGGTCCGGGGAACACTGAAGCTTTCTTT	CASTLLGPGNTEAFF
TRBV9	-	TRBJ2-1	TRBD2	TGTGCCAGCAGCGTAGGAGCGGGGGCATACAATGAGCAGTTCTTC	CASSVGAGAYNEQFF
TRBV7-2	-	TRBJ2-1	-	TGTGCCAGCAGCTTAAGGGCGGGGACTTACAATGAGCAGTTCTTC	CASSLRAGTYNEQFF
TRBV2	-	TRBJ1-1	-	TGTGCCAGCAGTCTCGGTGAAGCTTTCTTT	CASSLGEAFF
TRBV7-8	-	TRBJ1-5	-	TGTGCCAGCAGCTATGGTCGGAGCAATCAGCCCCAGCATTTT	CASSYGRSNQPQHF
TRBV7-6	few	TRBJ2-3	-	TGTGCCAGCAGCTTCGGAGATACGCAGTATTTT	CASSFGDTQYF
TRBV7-3	-	TRBJ2-3	TRBD2	TGTGCCAGCAGCCCTACAGCCGGGACTAGGGGCGGTACGCAGTATTTT	CASSPTAGTRGGTQYF
TRBV6-1	-	TRBJ1-6	TRBD1	TGTGCCAGCTACCCCTCGACAGGGGAGGTTGCACCCCTCCACTTT	CASYPSTGEVAPLHF
TRBV14	-	TRBJ2-7	TRBD2	TGTGCCAGCAGCCAGGGCTCGACTAGCGTCATCTACGAGCAGTACTTC	CASSQGSTSVIYEQYF
TRBV7-9	-	TRBJ1-1	TRBD1	TGTGCCAGCAGCTTGGCCGGGACAGCGAACACTGAAGCTTTCTTT	CASSLAGTANTEAFF
TRBV7-8	once	TRBJ2-1	-	TGTGCCAGCAGCTCATCCCCTGGGGCAGTAAACAATGAGCAGTTCTTC	CASSSSPGAVNNEQFF
TRBV29-1	-	TRBJ2-6	TRBD1	TGCAGCGTTGAAGGGGACAGGGATGGGGCCAACGTCCTGACTTTC	CSVEGDRDGANVLTF
TRBV7-9	-	TRBJ2-7	-	TGTGCCAGCAGCCGAGGGGACTCGGCCTACGAGCAGTACTTC	CASSRGDSAYEQYF
TRBV5-1	-	TRBJ2-3	TRBD2	TGCGCCAGCAGCTTGGCGTCTAGCGGGAGTTCAGGAGATACGCAGTATTTT	CASSLASSGSSGDTQYF
TRBV27	-	TRBJ2-5	-	TGTGCCAGCAGTTTATCAAGACGGAGAGGGGAGACCCAGTACTTC	CASSLSRRRGETQYF
TRBV5-1	-	TRBJ1-1	-	TGCGCCAGCAGCTTCATATTTCGAGGGGGTAACACTGAAGCTTTCTTT	CASSFIFRGGNTEAFF
TRBV7-3	-	TRBJ2-1	-	TGTGCCAGCAGCCCCCGTGGGGGGACCCCCTACAATGAGCAGTTCTTC	CASSPRGGTPYNEQFF
TRBV2	-	TRBJ2-4	-	TGTGCCAGCAGTGAAGGCCTGGCTAGCGCTGGCTCCAAAAACATTCAGTACTTC	CASSEGLASAGSKNIQYF
TRBV2	once	TRBJ2-5	-	TGTGCCAGCAATCTCTCCGGGGCCCAGTACTTC	CASNLSGAQYF
TRBV14	-	TRBJ2-3	TRBD1	TGTGCCAGCAGCCAAGACAGGGGGATCACAGATACGCAGTATTTT	CASSQDRGITDTQYF
TRBV5-1	once	TRBJ2-7	TRBD1	TGCGCCAGCAGCCTCTTCCCCAGGGGGAAAAACTCCTACGAGCAGTACTTC	CASSLFPRGKNSYEQYF
TRBV11-1	-	TRBJ1-1	-	TGTGCCAGCAGGTTGGGAGGGGGTCCGGCGGACTTCGCTTTCTTT	CASRLGGGPADFAFF
TRBV18	-	TRBJ1-1	-	TGTGCCAGCTCACCCTTCGGGGGGAGTGAAGCTTTCTTT	CASSPFGGSEAFF
TRBV18	-	TRBJ2-5	-	TGTGCCAGCTCACCGCAGGGAATCCAAGAGACCCAGTACTTC	CASSPQGIQETQYF
TRBV4-1	-	TRBJ1-1	-	TGCGCCAGCAGCCCCTTACCTTGGGGGACATCGAACACTGAAGCTTTCTTT	CASSPLPWGTSNTEAFF
TRBV7-6	-	TRBJ2-7	-	TGTGCCAGCAGCCCAGCAGGGGCCGTCTACGAGCAGTACTTC	CASSPAGAVYEQYF
TRBV9	-	TRBJ2-7	TRBD2	TGTGCCAGCTCCGCTCGGGGGGGCGAGCAGTACTTC	CASSARGGEQYF
TRBV4-2	-	TRBJ1-4	TRBD1	TGTGCCAGCAGCCAAGAACGGGGACAGAATGAAAAACTGTTTTTT	CASSQERGQNEKLFF
TRBV7-9	-	TRBJ2-5	TRBD2	TGTGCCAGCAGCCAGTCGGGACTACAAGAGACCCAGTACTTC	CASSQSGLQETQYF
TRBV28	-	TRBJ1-3	TRBD1	TGTGCCAGCAGTTTAGACAGGGAAGGAAACACCATATATTTT	CASSLDREGNTIYF